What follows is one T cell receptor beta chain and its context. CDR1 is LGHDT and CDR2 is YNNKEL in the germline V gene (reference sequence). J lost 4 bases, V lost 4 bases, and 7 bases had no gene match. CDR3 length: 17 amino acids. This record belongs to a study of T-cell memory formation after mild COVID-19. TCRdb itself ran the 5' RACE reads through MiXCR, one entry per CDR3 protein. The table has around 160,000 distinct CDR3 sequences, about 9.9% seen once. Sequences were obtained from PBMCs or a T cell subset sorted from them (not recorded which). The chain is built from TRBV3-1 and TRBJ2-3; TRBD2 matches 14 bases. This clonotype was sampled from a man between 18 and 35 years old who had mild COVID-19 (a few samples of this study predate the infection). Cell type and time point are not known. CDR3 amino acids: CASSPRTSGGMADTQYF. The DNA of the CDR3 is TGTGCCAGCAGCCCCCGGACTAGCGGGGGGATGGCAGATACGCAGTATTTT.